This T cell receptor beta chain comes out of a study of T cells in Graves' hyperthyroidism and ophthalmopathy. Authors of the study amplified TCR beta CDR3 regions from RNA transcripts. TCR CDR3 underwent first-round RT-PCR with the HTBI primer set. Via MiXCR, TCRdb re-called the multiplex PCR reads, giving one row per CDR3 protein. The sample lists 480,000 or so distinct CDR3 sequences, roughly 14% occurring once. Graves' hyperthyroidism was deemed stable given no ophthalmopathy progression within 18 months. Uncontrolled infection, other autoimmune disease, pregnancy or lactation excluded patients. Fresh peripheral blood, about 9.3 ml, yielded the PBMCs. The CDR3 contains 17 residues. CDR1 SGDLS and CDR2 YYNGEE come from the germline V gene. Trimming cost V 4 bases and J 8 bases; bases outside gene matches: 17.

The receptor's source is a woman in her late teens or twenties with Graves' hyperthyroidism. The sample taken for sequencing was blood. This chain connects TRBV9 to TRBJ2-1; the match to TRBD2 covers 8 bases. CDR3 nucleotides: TGTGCCAGCAGCTCGTTGACTAGCGTGATTGGACAAGATGAGCAGTTCTTC. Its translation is CASSSLTSVIGQDEQFF.